Listed below are T cell receptor beta chains from one sample, sequenced in a study. MiXCR, applied by TCRdb to the 5' RACE reads, yields one record per CDR3 protein. The profile shows about 10,000 distinct CDR3 sequences, roughly 15% of them singletons. The sample comprised Tregs sorted from blood. Source of these receptors: a female donor with breast cancer. Both conserved end residues are part of each CDR3. D genes are given only for firm matches. A row's size may be missing; if present it is once, few, many or a size class.

j_call: TRBJ2-3
cdr3_length: 13
d_call: NA
v_call: TRBV5-1
clone_size: medium-sized
cdr3_aa: CASRQTSTDTQYF
cdr3_nt: TGCGCCAGCAGGCAGACTAGCACAGATACGCAGTATTTT

j_call: TRBJ1-2
cdr3_length: 15
d_call: NA
v_call: TRBV20-1
clone_size: medium-sized
cdr3_aa: CSARYRLQNDYGYTF
cdr3_nt: TGCAGTGCTAGATATAGATTGCAGAATGACTATGGCTACACCTTC

j_call: TRBJ1-3
cdr3_length: 12
d_call: NA
v_call: TRBV28
clone_size: medium-sized
cdr3_aa: CASEGSGNTIYF
cdr3_nt: TGTGCCAGCGAGGGCTCTGGAAACACCATATATTTT

j_call: TRBJ1-2
cdr3_length: 14
d_call: NA
v_call: TRBV6-1
clone_size: medium-sized
cdr3_aa: CASRTRVSNYGYTF
cdr3_nt: TGTGCCAGCAGAACCAGGGTCTCTAACTATGGCTACACCTTC

j_call: TRBJ2-2
cdr3_length: 13
d_call: TRBD2
v_call: TRBV20-1
clone_size: medium-sized
cdr3_aa: CSANLAEGGELFF
cdr3_nt: TGCAGTGCGAATCTAGCGGAAGGCGGGGAGCTGTTTTTT

j_call: TRBJ2-1
cdr3_length: 15
d_call: TRBD1
v_call: TRBV7-9
clone_size: medium-sized
cdr3_aa: CASSHRDRVYNEQFF
cdr3_nt: TGTGCCAGCAGCCACCGGGACAGGGTGTACAATGAGCAGTTCTTC

j_call: TRBJ2-7
cdr3_length: 14
d_call: NA
v_call: TRBV4-1
clone_size: many
cdr3_aa: CASSQVGARYEQYF
cdr3_nt: TGCGCCAGCAGCCAAGTAGGGGCCCGCTACGAGCAGTACTTC

j_call: TRBJ2-7
cdr3_length: 14
d_call: NA
v_call: TRBV4-1
clone_size: medium-sized
cdr3_aa: CASSHERYSYEQYF
cdr3_nt: TGCGCCAGCAGCCACGAGCGGTACTCCTACGAGCAGTACTTC

j_call: TRBJ1-1
cdr3_length: 13
d_call: NA
v_call: TRBV12-3/TRBV12-4
clone_size: NA
cdr3_aa: CASTPRTGAEAFF
cdr3_nt: TGTGCCAGCACCCCGCGCACGGGGGCTGAAGCTTTCTTT

j_call: TRBJ1-2
cdr3_length: 16
d_call: NA
v_call: TRBV20-1
clone_size: few
cdr3_aa: CSANPGAGGGPYGYTF
cdr3_nt: TGCAGTGCAAACCCAGGGGCGGGGGGCGGACCCTATGGCTACACCTTC

j_call: TRBJ2-5
cdr3_length: 15
d_call: NA
v_call: TRBV14
clone_size: many
cdr3_aa: CASSQGWGAVETQYF
cdr3_nt: TGTGCCAGCAGCCAAGGTTGGGGGGCCGTAGAGACCCAGTACTTC

j_call: TRBJ2-3
cdr3_length: 15
d_call: NA
v_call: TRBV7-2
clone_size: many
cdr3_aa: CASSTGLATPRGQYF
cdr3_nt: TGTGCCAGCAGCACGGGGCTAGCGACCCCTCGGGGGCAGTATTTT

j_call: TRBJ2-5
cdr3_length: 15
d_call: NA
v_call: TRBV5-1
clone_size: many
cdr3_aa: CASSTGWASRETQYF
cdr3_nt: TGCGCCAGCAGCACCGGGTGGGCCAGCCGGGAGACCCAGTACTTC

j_call: TRBJ2-1
cdr3_length: 14
d_call: NA
v_call: TRBV9
clone_size: NA
cdr3_aa: CASSVDPRTNEQFF
cdr3_nt: TGTGCCAGCAGCGTAGACCCTAGGACCAATGAGCAGTTCTTC

j_call: TRBJ2-3
cdr3_length: 13
d_call: NA
v_call: TRBV20-1
clone_size: many
cdr3_aa: CSARGGPTDTQYF
cdr3_nt: TGCAGTGCTAGGGGGGGGCCCACAGATACGCAGTATTTT